The TCR beta chain under discussion was sequenced for a study of radiotherapy plus CTLA-4 blockade in lung cancer. Background on the study: Objective responses emerged in around a sixth of patients, and around 29% attained disease control.

Chemo-refractory metastatic non-small-cell lung cancer patients were treated with focal radiation plus CTLA-4 blockade with ipilimumab. The data were produced by immunoSEQ multiplex PCR, yet TCRdb's version contains in-frame clones alone and is incomplete. Of 52,000 or so clones in the sample, approximately 79% are singletons; the top ten hold 2.5% to 3.5%. Findings and caveats of the study: The authors reported that early blood T cell clone dynamics, with interferon-beta, best predicted response. Tumor-origin TCR clones grew in blood after radiotherapy plus ipilimumab.

This clone was seen only a few times. The target antigen is unknown. The CDR3 totals 13 residues. Per the germline V gene, CDR1 is ENHRY and CDR2 is SYGVKD. This sequence was found in a human donor with non-small cell lung cancer who had a partial response to radiotherapy plus ipilimumab. V and J are TRBV10-3 and TRBJ2-5; a weak D match, TRBD1 (8 bases). The end of the DNA is better explained by TRBJ2-7, so the J call may be wrong. Sequencing was performed on peripheral blood, taken from a patient treated with radiotherapy plus ipilimumab. CDR3: CATSDRGGVEQYF. CDR3 DNA: TGTGCCACCTCAGACAGGGGAGGGGTCGAGCAGTACTTC.